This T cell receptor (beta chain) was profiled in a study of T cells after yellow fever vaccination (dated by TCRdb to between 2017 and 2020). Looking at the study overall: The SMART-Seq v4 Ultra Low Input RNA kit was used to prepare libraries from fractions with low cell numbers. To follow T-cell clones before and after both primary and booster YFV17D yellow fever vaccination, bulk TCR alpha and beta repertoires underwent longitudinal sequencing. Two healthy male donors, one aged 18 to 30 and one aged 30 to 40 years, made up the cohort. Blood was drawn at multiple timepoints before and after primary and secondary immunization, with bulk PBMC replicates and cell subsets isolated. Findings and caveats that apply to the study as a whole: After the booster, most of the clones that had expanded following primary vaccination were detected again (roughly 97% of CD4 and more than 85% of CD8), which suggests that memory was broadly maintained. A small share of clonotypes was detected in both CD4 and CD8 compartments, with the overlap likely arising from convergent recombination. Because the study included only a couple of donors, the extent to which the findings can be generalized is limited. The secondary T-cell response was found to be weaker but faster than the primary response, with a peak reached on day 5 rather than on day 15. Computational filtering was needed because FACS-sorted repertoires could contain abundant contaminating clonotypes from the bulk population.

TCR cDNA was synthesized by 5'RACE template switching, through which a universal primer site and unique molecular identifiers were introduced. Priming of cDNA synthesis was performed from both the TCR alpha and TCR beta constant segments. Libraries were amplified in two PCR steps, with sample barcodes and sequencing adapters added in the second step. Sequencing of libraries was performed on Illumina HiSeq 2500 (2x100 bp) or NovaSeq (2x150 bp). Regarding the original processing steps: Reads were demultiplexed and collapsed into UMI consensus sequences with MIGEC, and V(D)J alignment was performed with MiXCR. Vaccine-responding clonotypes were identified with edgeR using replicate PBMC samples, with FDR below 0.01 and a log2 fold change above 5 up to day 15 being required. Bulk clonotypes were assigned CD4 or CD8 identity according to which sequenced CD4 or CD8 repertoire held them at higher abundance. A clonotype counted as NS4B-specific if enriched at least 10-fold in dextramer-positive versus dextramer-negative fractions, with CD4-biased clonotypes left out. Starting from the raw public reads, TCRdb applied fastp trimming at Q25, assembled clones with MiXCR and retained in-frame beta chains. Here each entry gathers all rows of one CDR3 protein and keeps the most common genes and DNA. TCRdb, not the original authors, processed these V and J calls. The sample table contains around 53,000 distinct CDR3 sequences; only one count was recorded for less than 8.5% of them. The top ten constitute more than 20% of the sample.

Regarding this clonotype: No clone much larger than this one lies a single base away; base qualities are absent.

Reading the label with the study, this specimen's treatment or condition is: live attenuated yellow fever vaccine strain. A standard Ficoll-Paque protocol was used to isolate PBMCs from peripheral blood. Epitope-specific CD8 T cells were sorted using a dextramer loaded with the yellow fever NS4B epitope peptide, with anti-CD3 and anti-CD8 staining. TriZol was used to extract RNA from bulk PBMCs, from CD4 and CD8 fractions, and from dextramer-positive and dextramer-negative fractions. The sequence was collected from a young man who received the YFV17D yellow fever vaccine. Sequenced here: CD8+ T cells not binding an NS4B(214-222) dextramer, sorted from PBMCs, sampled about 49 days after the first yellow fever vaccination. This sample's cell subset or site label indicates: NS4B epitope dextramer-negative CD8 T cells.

The nucleotide sequence is given as TGTGCCAGCAGCTGGGCTACCCCGGATGAGCAGTTCTTC. Translation gives CASSWATPDEQFF. Rearrangement joined TRBV7-9 to TRBJ2-1; no confident D gene assignment can be made. For CDR1 and CDR2, the germline V gene (reference sequence) lists SEHNR and FQNEAQ. V sheds 4 bases and J sheds 8 bases, leaving 12 bases between their ends. The CDR3 spans 13 residues, from the cysteine through the phenylalanine. Only the CDR3 DNA is retained, 39 bases long and in frame from the first base.